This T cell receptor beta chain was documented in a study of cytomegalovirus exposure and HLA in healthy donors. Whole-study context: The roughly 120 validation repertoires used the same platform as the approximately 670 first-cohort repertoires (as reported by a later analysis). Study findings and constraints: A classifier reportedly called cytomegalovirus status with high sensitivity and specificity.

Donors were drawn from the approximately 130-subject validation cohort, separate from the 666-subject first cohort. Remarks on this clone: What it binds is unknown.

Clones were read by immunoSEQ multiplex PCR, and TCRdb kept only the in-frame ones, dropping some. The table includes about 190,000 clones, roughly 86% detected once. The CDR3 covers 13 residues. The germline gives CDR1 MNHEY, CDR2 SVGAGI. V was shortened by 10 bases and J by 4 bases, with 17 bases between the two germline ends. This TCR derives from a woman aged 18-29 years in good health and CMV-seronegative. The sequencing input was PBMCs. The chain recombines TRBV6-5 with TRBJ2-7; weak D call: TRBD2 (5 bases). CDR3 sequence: CATYPADLYEQYF. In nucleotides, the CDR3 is TGTGCCACATACCCAGCGGACCTATACGAGCAGTACTTC.